Here is one T cell receptor beta chain with its context. Authors' processing steps: Amplifying reference gene primers gave estimates of nucleated cell counts. Using immunoSEQ multiplex PCR, the repertoire was profiled, and TCRdb retains in-frame clones only, with some absent. V and J calls and clone size are those listed in that table; D and trimming were worked out from the DNA. The table includes around 130,000 clones, approximately 90% detected once. This sample was taken from a study of blood T cell repertoires in COVID-19. As for the study in general: Material from acute and convalescent COVID-19 was sourced from the United States, Italy and Spain. T cells, B-cell-depleted T cells, or PBMCs provided the cDNA or gDNA that served as material.

CDR3 length: 14 amino acids. Germline V gene sequence: CDR1 SNHLY, CDR2 FYNNEI. V was cut by 3 bases and J by 6 bases, with 12 bases left in between. Sample: peripheral blood. V and J are TRBV2 and TRBJ1-5; a possible D gene is TRBD1 (5 bases). The receptor was derived from a man in his fifties or sixties with active or convalescent COVID-19. CDR3 region: CASSEVRGSQPQHF. Written as DNA, the CDR3 is TGTGCCAGCAGTGAGGTAAGGGGATCTCAGCCCCAGCATTTT. Filled out from reference TRBV2 and TRBJ1-5, the complete variable domain reads EPEVTQTPSHQVTQMGQEVILRCVPISNHLYFYWYRQILGQKVEFLVSFYNNEISEKSEIFDDQFSVERPDGSNFTLKIRSTKLEDSAMYFCASSEVRGSQPQHFGDGTRLSIL.